Below are 29 T cell receptor beta chains sequenced from a single sample in a study of blood T cells in healthy people across ages. Alongside a J-beta primer mix, a sample-barcoded 5' primer served in a second PCR lasting 7 to 11 cycles. TCRdb re-analysed the 5' RACE reads in MiXCR, keeping a single row per CDR3 protein. The sample lists about a million distinct CDR3 sequences; around two fifths were seen once. Sequencing was performed on blood. The receptors originated from a man in his late teens or twenties in good health.

With respect to this clonotype: At one boundary the junction diverges from the germline segment, which might be a read error. This rearrangement joins TRBV7-2 to TRBJ2-3; D remains unclear. CDR1 SGHTA and CDR2 FQGNSA come from the germline V gene. This CDR3 spans 14 amino acids. This chain's CDR3 is CASNLPVISDTQYF. The CDR3 region has the DNA TGTGCCAGCAACTTACCCGTGATATCAGATACGCAGTATTTT.

The chain recombines TRBV14 with TRBJ2-4, with 10 bases fitting TRBD2. The J call may be mistaken, given a closer DNA end match to TRBJ2-5. The length of the CDR3 is 14 residues. Germline values: CDR1 SGHDN, CDR2 FVKESK. The CDR3 region is CASSPTTSGETQYF. Here the CDR3 DNA reads TGTGCCAGCAGCCCTACGACTAGCGGGGAGACCCAGTACTTC.

V gene TRBV4-3 combines with J gene TRBJ1-1; tentative D call: TRBD1 (6 bases). Germline CDR1 LGHNA, CDR2 YSLEER. The CDR3 runs 15 residues. Trimming cost V 4 bases and J 4 bases, with 16 bases left between them. The DNA of the CDR3 is TGCGCCAGCAGCCGCTCAGGGGAAGGAGGCACTGAAGCTTTCTTT. Protein sequence: CASSRSGEGGTEAFF.

This clonotype came up a few times. The chain carries TRBV18 and TRBJ1-1; 8 bases match TRBD1. J lost 5 bases, V lost 3 bases, and 8 bases had no gene match. Germline values: CDR1 KGHSH, CDR2 LQKENI. The CDR3 consists of 15 residues. The CDR3 coding sequence is TGTGCCAGCTCACCCCAACAGGGGGTGGGTACTGAAGCTTTCTTT. Protein: CASSPQQGVGTEAFF.

The gene calls are TRBV6-5 and TRBJ2-7; 10 bases match TRBD2. The CDR3 runs to 16 residues. Germline lookup yields CDR1 MNHEY and CDR2 SVGAGI. Trimming at V came to 0 bases and at J to 1 base, leaving 3 bases not matched to a gene. This CDR3 is CASSYSLAGGSYEQYF. The CDR3 coding sequence is TGTGCCAGCAGTTACTCATTAGCGGGGGGATCCTACGAGCAGTACTTC.

This clonotype has only a few counts. V is TRBV5-1 and J is TRBJ1-6, with D possibly being TRBD1 (6 bases). The CDR3 runs 14 residues. Germline V gene data show CDR1 as SGHRS and CDR2 as YFSETQ. V lost 1 base and J lost 7, with 9 bases in between. The CDR3 protein is CASSLTGMNSPLHF. The DNA of the CDR3 is TGCGCCAGCAGCTTGACAGGGATGAATTCACCCCTCCACTTT.

In the case of this clonotype: Possible read error: a much larger clone is one base away. V is TRBV9 and J is TRBJ2-1; 8 nucleotides line up with TRBD2. The CDR3 length is 14 residues. Germline-derived CDR1 and CDR2 are SGDLS and YYNGEE. In DNA, the CDR3 is TGTGCCAGCGGCGTGGTTAGCGGGAACAATGAGCAGTTCTTC. Amino acid sequence: CASGVVSGNNEQFF.

This clonotype has only a few counts. The chain combines TRBV5-6 with TRBJ2-1; perhaps D is TRBD1 or TRBD2 (6 bases each). V was pared by 4 bases and J by 12 bases, with 11 bases between. This CDR3 spans 11 amino acids. From germline, CDR1 is SGHDT and CDR2 YYEEEE. In nucleotides, the CDR3 is TGTGCCAGCAGCGAAGGAGGGGGGCAGTTCTTC. Protein: CASSEGGGQFF.

The table lists this clonotype with a few counts. The chain links TRBV28 to TRBJ1-4; D ambiguous. Germline V gene lookup returns CDR1 MDHEN and CDR2 SYDVKM. This CDR3 contains 12 residues. V was trimmed by 7 bases and J by 3 bases, leaving 6 bases between them. CDR3 bases: TGTGCCAGCAATCGTGCTAATGAAAAACTGTTTTTT. Encoded protein: CASNRANEKLFF.

The chain links TRBV18 to TRBJ2-7; 7 bases are a match to TRBD1. With 3 bases clipped from V and 2 bases from J, the junction kept 7 bases outside the gene matches. Germline V gene lookup returns CDR1 KGHSH and CDR2 LQKENI. The CDR3 covers 15 residues. CDR3 DNA: TGTGCCAGCTCACCCGACAGGGTTGCAACCTACGAGCAGTACTTC. Protein sequence: CASSPDRVATYEQYF.

This clonotype was counted only a few times. The genes are TRBV9 and TRBJ2-1, with D unclear. CDR3 size: 13 residues. The germline V gene encodes CDR1 SGDLS and CDR2 YYNGEE. V lost 5 bases to trimming and J lost 7 bases, with 13 bases between them. The CDR3 here is CASSPPRSNEQFF. The CDR3 DNA reads as TGTGCCAGCAGTCCACCGCGGTCTAATGAGCAGTTCTTC.

In this sample, this clonotype turned up many times. The chain uses TRBV20-1 and TRBJ2-3, with D tentatively TRBD2 (5 bases). The V end was cut by 5 bases, the J end by 0 bases, with 9 bases between. The CDR3 totals 13 residues. Per germline, CDR1 DFQATT and CDR2 SNEGSKA (reference sequence). For the CDR3, the DNA is TGCAGTGCTTCCACGGGGAGCACAGATACGCAGTATTTT. Its translation: CSASTGSTDTQYF.

This clonotype turned up a few times. V is TRBV20-1 and J is TRBJ2-1; maybe TRBD1 (6 bases). The CDR3 extends over 13 amino acids. CDR1 is DFQATT, CDR2 SNEGSKA, per germline (reference sequence). V gave up 6 bases and J gave up 8 bases, with 17 bases separating them. The CDR3 bases are TGCAGTGCACCAAGAACAGGGTTCTATGAGCAGTTCTTC. As protein: CSAPRTGFYEQFF.

The chain links TRBV6-5 to TRBJ2-5, with TRBD1 identical over 9 bases. This CDR3 region has 15 residues. Germline loops: CDR1 MNHEY, CDR2 SVGAGI. With 6 bases clipped from V and 3 bases from J, the junction kept 8 bases outside the gene matches. This CDR3 is CASSNDRGTKETQYF. The CDR3 bases are TGTGCCAGCAGCAACGACAGGGGGACAAAAGAGACCCAGTACTTC.

V is TRBV14 and J is TRBJ2-5; 13 nucleotides agree with TRBD2. J gave up 5 bases and V 2 bases, and 5 bases lay outside the gene matches. The CDR3 is 16 amino acids. Germline V lookup: CDR1 SGHDN, CDR2 FVKESK. CDR3 sequence: CASSQFGLAGAETQYF. Here the CDR3 DNA reads TGTGCCAGCAGCCAATTCGGACTAGCGGGGGCTGAGACCCAGTACTTC.

The table lists this clonotype with a few counts. For the CDR3, the DNA is TGTGCCAGTTATCCTCGGACAGGGGATGGCTACACCTTC. It encodes CASYPRTGDGYTF. V usage is TRBV19 and J usage is TRBJ1-2; 9 bases map to TRBD1. V gave up 8 bases and J gave up 6 bases; unmatched junction bases: 7. This CDR3 is built from 13 residues. Per germline, CDR1 LNHDA and CDR2 SQIVND (reference sequence).

This clonotype turned up a few times. Here the CDR3 reads CASSLWSAATYEQYF. For the CDR3, the DNA is TGTGCCAGCAGCTTGTGGTCGGCGGCGACCTACGAGCAGTACTTC. V is TRBV5-6 and J is TRBJ2-7; D remains unclear. The CDR3 extends over 15 amino acids. V was clipped by 1 base and J by 2 bases, with 13 bases between them. CDR1 is SGHDT and CDR2 is YYEEEE in the germline V gene. Filled out from reference TRBV5-6 and TRBJ2-7, the complete variable domain reads DAGVTQSPTHLIKTRGQQVTLRCSPKSGHDTVSWYQQALGQGPQFIFQYYEEEERQRGNFPDRFSGHQFPNYSSELNVNALLLGDSALYLCASSLWSAATYEQYFGPGTRLTVT.

This clonotype was observed a few times. The chain couples TRBV27 to TRBJ2-1, with 7 bases fitting TRBD1. CDR1 and CDR2 from the germline V gene are MNHEY and SMNVEV (reference sequence). This CDR3 contains 14 residues. J lost 10 bases, V lost 7 bases, and 13 bases had no gene match. DNA for the CDR3: TGTGCCAGCAAAAAACAGGGGTCTTACTACGAGCAGTTCTTC. Translated, it gives CASKKQGSYYEQFF.

This clonotype was observed a few times. The chain uses TRBV4-3 and TRBJ2-4; a possible D gene is TRBD1 (7 bases). The DNA matches TRBJ2-7 better at its end, which makes the J call doubtful. There are 14 residues in the CDR3. The V gene's germline CDR1 is LGHNA and CDR2 YSLEER. CDR3 nucleotides: TGCGCCAGCAGCCTAGTAAACAGGGGAGGCGAGCAGTACTTC. It is translated as CASSLVNRGGEQYF.

The chain recombines TRBV7-9 with TRBJ2-5; D is undetermined. Germline lookup yields CDR1 SEHNR and CDR2 FQNEAQ (reference sequence). The CDR3 totals 13 residues. V was pared by 5 bases and J by 11 bases, with 18 bases between. CDR3: CASSVNRRDEQYF. CDR3 nucleotide sequence: TGTGCCAGCAGCGTAAACCGAAGGGATGAGCAGTACTTC.

This clonotype appeared a few times. The chain carries TRBV12-3 or TRBV12-4 and TRBJ2-7, with D tentatively TRBD2 (6 bases). This CDR3 spans 15 amino acids. The V gene lost 10 bases and the J gene lost 5 bases, with 24 bases spanning the gap. CDR3 DNA: TGTGCCACCCTGGCCCCGGGACTTAATTCCAACGAGCAGTACTTC. Its translation is CATLAPGLNSNEQYF.

As to this clonotype: Its ends do not fully match the called genes, so a read error is possible. This chain connects TRBV29-1 to TRBJ2-1; perhaps TRBD1 as D (5 bases). The V gene's germline CDR1 is SQVTM and CDR2 ANQGSEA. The CDR3 has 13 amino acids. The CDR3 region is CGVGAGLEYEQFF. DNA of the CDR3: TGCGGCGTTGGGGCAGGGTTAGAATATGAGCAGTTCTTC.

This clonotype was detected only a few times. J is TRBJ1-4 and V is TRBV14; D not certain. This CDR3 comprises 14 residues. Germline V gene lookup returns CDR1 SGHDN and CDR2 FVKESK. Between the trimmed V and J ends, which lost 4 bases and 8 bases, there was a span of 14 bases. CDR3 region: CASSPTISQEKLFF. In DNA, the CDR3 is TGTGCCAGCAGCCCGACCATATCGCAGGAAAAACTGTTTTTT.

This chain joins TRBV9 and TRBJ2-3, with 7 bases that match TRBD2. There are 15 residues in the CDR3. The ends lost 2 bases at V and 4 bases at J; junction bases unmatched: 7. Germline lookup yields CDR1 SGDLS and CDR2 YYNGEE. CDR3 in amino acids: CASSVGGGVADTQYF. DNA of the CDR3: TGTGCCAGCAGCGTGGGGGGAGGGGTTGCAGATACGCAGTATTTT.

The rearrangement joins TRBV10-3 to TRBJ2-1; D gene ambiguous. CDR1 is ENHRY and CDR2 is SYGVKD in the germline V gene. The CDR3 loop spans 13 amino acids. Trimming stripped 6 bases from V and 4 bases from J, with 10 bases between. The CDR3 DNA reads TGTGCCATCAGGGACCTCCTTTACAATGAGCAGTTCTTC. Amino acids: CAIRDLLYNEQFF.

This chain uses TRBV20-1 with TRBJ2-1; D unresolved. Trimming removed 7 bases at V and 0 bases at J, with 10 bases between. Germline loops: CDR1 DFQATT, CDR2 SNEGSKA (reference sequence). The CDR3 length is 13 residues. In DNA form, the CDR3 reads TGCAGTGTGGGGATTAGCTCCTACAATGAGCAGTTCTTC. Amino acids: CSVGISSYNEQFF.

The genes are TRBV6-2 or TRBV6-3 and TRBJ1-1; D is uncertain. The CDR3 is 14 amino acids. V was shortened by 6 bases and J by 9 bases, with 20 bases between the two germline ends. Germline V CDR1 and CDR2: MNHEY, SVGEGT. This chain's CDR3 is CASSPRRMAEKAFF. The CDR3 DNA sequence: TGTGCCAGCAGCCCACGAAGGATGGCCGAAAAAGCTTTCTTT.

This clonotype was recorded only once. The chain has TRBV7-2 and TRBJ1-1; D not resolved. V lost 8 bases and J 8 bases, leaving 18 bases between the germline ends. From germline, CDR1 is SGHTA and CDR2 FQGNSA. The CDR3 runs to 13 residues. DNA for the CDR3: TGTGCCAGCGGCGTTAAGACTACCTCGGAAGCTTTCTTT. Translated, it gives CASGVKTTSEAFF.

The rearrangement uses TRBV20-1 and TRBJ1-5; D is unclear. In germline, CDR1 is DFQATT, CDR2 SNEGSKA (reference sequence). The CDR3 spans 12 residues. Trimming took off 6 bases at V and 0 bases at J, with 6 bases between the two ends. The CDR3 region has the DNA TGCAGTGCCCAGTATAGCAATCAGCCCCAGCATTTT. Residues: CSAQYSNQPQHF.